These 7 T cell receptor beta chains originate from one sample sequenced in a study of T cell changes during pregnancy in multiple sclerosis. Using immunoSEQ multiplex PCR, the repertoire was profiled, and TCRdb retains in-frame clones only, with some absent. The sample lists 25,000 to 40,000 clones; about 91% were seen once. Here the sequenced sample was CD8+ T cells from peripheral blood mononuclear cells, taken before pregnancy. All receptors come from a female donor with multiple sclerosis, enrolled in a pregnancy study.

The V call is TRBV11-1, the J call TRBJ2-3; D call uncertain. CDR1 and CDR2 (germline): SGHAT, FQDESV (reference sequence). V lost 3 bases to trimming and J lost 2 bases, with 15 bases between them. This CDR3 is built from 16 residues. CDR3 nucleotides: TGTGCCAGCAGCTTGGAACGGTGGGCTACCACAGATACGCAGTATTTT. Its translation is CASSLERWATTDTQYF.

The rearrangement links TRBV6-5 to TRBJ1-1; D may be TRBD1 (6 bases). Trimming took 2 bases from V and 3 from J, leaving 13 bases between them. Germline lookup yields CDR1 MNHEY and CDR2 SVGAGI. The CDR3 has 15 residues. The CDR3 here is CASSYRAGEYTEAFF. The CDR3, as DNA: TGTGCCAGCAGTTACCGGGCAGGGGAATACACTGAAGCTTTCTTT.

The chain links TRBV6-4 to TRBJ1-1; TRBD1 might be the D (6 bases). Trimming left V 3 bases short and J 5 bases short, with 10 bases between. Germline V gene data show CDR1 as MRHNA and CDR2 as SNTAGT. The CDR3 extends over 13 amino acids. This CDR3 reads CASSERTETEAFF. In DNA form, the CDR3 reads TGTGCCAGCAGTGAAAGGACAGAGACTGAAGCTTTCTTT.

This clone was counted at least ten times. V is TRBV9 and J is TRBJ2-7, with D maybe TRBD2 (5 bases). Germline CDR1 and CDR2: SGDLS and YYNGEE. V was shortened by 3 bases and J by 6 bases, with 10 bases between the two germline ends. The CDR3 has 12 amino acids. The CDR3 nucleotides read TGTGCCAGCAGCGGCCGAGGGCCCGAGCAGTACTTC. Translation: CASSGRGPEQYF.

This rearrangement joins TRBV7-8 to TRBJ1-4, with 10 bases aligning to TRBD1. The junction had 7 bases not matched to a gene; V was cut back by 2 bases and J by 7 bases. CDR3 length: 16 amino acids. From germline, CDR1 is SGHVS and CDR2 FQNEAQ. CDR3 residues: CASSLFVWTGGEKLFF. The CDR3 bases are TGTGCCAGCAGCTTATTTGTTTGGACAGGGGGTGAAAAACTGTTTTTT.

The rearrangement joins TRBV14 to TRBJ2-7, with 9 bases that match TRBD1. The CDR3 has 15 residues. Trimming took 3 bases from V and 5 from J; bases not matched to a gene: 8. Germline V gene sequence: CDR1 SGHDN, CDR2 FVKESK. CDR3 bases: TGTGCCAGCAGCCATATACAGGGGGCGAAGGACGAGCAGTACTTC. Its translation is CASSHIQGAKDEQYF. The variable domain in full, completed from reference TRBV14 and TRBJ2-7, reads EAGVTQFPSHSVIEKGQTVTLRCDPISGHDNLYWYRRVMGKEIKFLLHFVKESKQDESGMPNNRFLAERTGGTYSTLKVQPAELEDSGVYFCASSHIQGAKDEQYFGPGTRLTVT.

CDR3 amino acids: CASSSTGTPIEAFF. Here the CDR3 DNA reads TGTGCCAGCAGCTCTACCGGGACACCGATTGAAGCTTTCTTT. The V gene is TRBV7-8, the J gene TRBJ1-1, with D maybe TRBD1 (6 bases). V lost 4 bases and J 7 bases, leaving 16 bases between the germline ends. From germline, CDR1 is SGHVS and CDR2 FQNEAQ. This CDR3 region has 14 residues. Drawing the rest from reference TRBV7-8 and TRBJ1-1, the complete variable domain is GAGVSQSPRYKVAKRGQDVALRCDPISGHVSLFWYQQALGQGPEFLTYFQNEAQLDKSGLPSDRFFAERPEGSVSTLKIQRTQQEDSAVYLCASSSTGTPIEAFFGQGTRLTVV.